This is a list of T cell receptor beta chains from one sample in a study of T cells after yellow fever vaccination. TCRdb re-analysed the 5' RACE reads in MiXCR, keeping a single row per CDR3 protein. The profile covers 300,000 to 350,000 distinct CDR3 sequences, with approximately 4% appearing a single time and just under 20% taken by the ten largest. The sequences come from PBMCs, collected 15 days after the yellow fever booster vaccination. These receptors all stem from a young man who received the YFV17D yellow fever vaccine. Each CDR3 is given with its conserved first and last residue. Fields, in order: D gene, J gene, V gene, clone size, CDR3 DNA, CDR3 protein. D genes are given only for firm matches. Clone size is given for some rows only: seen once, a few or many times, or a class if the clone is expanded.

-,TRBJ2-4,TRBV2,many,TGTGCCAGTTCAAGGATTCAGCTAGCCAAAAACATTCAGTACTTC,CASSRIQLAKNIQYF
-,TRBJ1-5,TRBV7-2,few,TGTGCCAGCAGCTTAGAAGGTCGGGGGTGGAATCAGCCCCAGCATTTT,CASSLEGRGWNQPQHF
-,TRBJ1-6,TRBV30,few,TGTGCCTGGACATCTAGTCACTCACCCCTCCACTTT,CAWTSSHSPLHF
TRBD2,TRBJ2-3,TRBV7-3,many,TGTGCCAGCTCCAAAGGGCCCAGCGGGGGGGCAGATACGCAGTATTTT,CASSKGPSGGADTQYF
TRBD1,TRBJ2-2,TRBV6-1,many,TGTGCCAGTCTACAGGGGGCGAACACCGGGGAGCTGTTTTTT,CASLQGANTGELFF
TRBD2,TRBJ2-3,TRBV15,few,TGTGCCACCAGCAGAGACCAGCGGGGGGGCACAGATACGCAGTATTTT,CATSRDQRGGTDTQYF
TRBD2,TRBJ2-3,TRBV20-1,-,TGCAGTGCTACTAGCGGGGGGTTTACTAGCACAGATACGCAGTATTTT,CSATSGGFTSTDTQYF
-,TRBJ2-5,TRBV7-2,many,TGTGCCAGCAGCTCTTCGACAGACGGAGAGACCCAGTACTTC,CASSSSTDGETQYF
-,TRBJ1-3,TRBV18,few,TGTGCCAGCTCACCACAGGGGAGCGGAAACACCATATATTTT,CASSPQGSGNTIYF
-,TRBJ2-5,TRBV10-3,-,TGTGCCATCAGTGTGGGACAAATCCAAGAGACCCAGTACTTC,CAISVGQIQETQYF
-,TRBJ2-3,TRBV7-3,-,TGTGCCAGCAGCTTAATCGGGTACAGACTAACTAGCACAGATACGCAGTATTTT,CASSLIGYRLTSTDTQYF
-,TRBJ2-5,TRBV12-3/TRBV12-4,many,TGTGCCAGCAGTTTAGCGCTTGGGCAGGGAGAGACCCAGTACTTC,CASSLALGQGETQYF
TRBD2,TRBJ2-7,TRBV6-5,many,TGTGCCAGCAGTTTCGGATGGACTAGCTCCTACGAGCAGTACTTC,CASSFGWTSSYEQYF
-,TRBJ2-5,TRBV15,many,TGTGCCACCAGCTCCCCCCTAGAGACCCAGTACTTC,CATSSPLETQYF
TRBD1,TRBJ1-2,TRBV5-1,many,TGCGCCAGCAGCGGAGGACAGGTCGGTGGCTACACCTTC,CASSGGQVGGYTF
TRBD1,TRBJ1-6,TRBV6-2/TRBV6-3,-,TGTGCCAGCAGCTCCAGGGGGCAAAATTCACCCCTCCACTTT,CASSSRGQNSPLHF
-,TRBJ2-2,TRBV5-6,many,TGTGCCAGCAGCTCGCTAACTAGGGACACCGGGGAGCTGTTTTTT,CASSSLTRDTGELFF
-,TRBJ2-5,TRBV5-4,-,TGTGCCAGCAGCTTGGCACCCCTAGCCACCCAAGAGACCCAGTACTTC,CASSLAPLATQETQYF
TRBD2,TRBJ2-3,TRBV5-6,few,TGTGCCAGCAGCCCGACGGGACTACACACAGATACGCAGTATTTT,CASSPTGLHTDTQYF
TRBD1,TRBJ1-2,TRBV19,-,TGTGCCAGTAGTGGTCCGGGACAGGGCTATGGCTACACCTTC,CASSGPGQGYGYTF
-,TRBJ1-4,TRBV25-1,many,TGTGCCAGCAGTACTAGGGGGAGTGATGAAAAACTGTTTTTT,CASSTRGSDEKLFF
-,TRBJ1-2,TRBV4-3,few,TGCGCCAGCAGCCAAGATGGTGGGCAGCCCTTAACCTCATATGGCTACACCTTC,CASSQDGGQPLTSYGYTF
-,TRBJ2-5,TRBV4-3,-,TGCGCCAGCAGCCAACCGGGGAGCCAAGAGACCCAGTACTTC,CASSQPGSQETQYF
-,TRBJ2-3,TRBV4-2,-,TGTGCCAGCAGCCAAGAGGCCACAGATACGCAGTATTTT,CASSQEATDTQYF
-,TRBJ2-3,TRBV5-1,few,TGCGCCAGCAGGGAGACGCGCGGGGCGAGTCTACCGGGGTATTTT,CASRETRGASLPGYF
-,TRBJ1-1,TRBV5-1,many,TGCGCCAGCAGCCCGGGATGGACAGACATGAACACTGAAGCTTTCTTT,CASSPGWTDMNTEAFF
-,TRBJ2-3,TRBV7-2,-,TGTGCCAGCAGCTTAAACGCAGGGAGTACCGCAGATACGCAGTATTTT,CASSLNAGSTADTQYF
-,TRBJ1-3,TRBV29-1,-,TGCAGCGTTGTTCAGGGGCTCTCTGGAAACACCATATATTTT,CSVVQGLSGNTIYF
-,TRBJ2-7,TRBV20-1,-,TGCAGTGCGACACAGCGGGCAGGGCTGGACGAGCAGTACTTC,CSATQRAGLDEQYF
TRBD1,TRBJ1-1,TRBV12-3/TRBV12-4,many,TGTGCCAGCAGGATCCTCCCGGGACAGGGGTCCTACGAAGCTTTCTTT,CASRILPGQGSYEAFF
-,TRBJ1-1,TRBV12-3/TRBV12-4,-,TGTGCCAGCACCCTCGACATGAACACTGAAGCTTTCTTT,CASTLDMNTEAFF
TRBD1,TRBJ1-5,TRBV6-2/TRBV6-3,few,TGTGCCAGCAGTTACTCGATTTACTCGACAGGGGGGAATAGCAATCAGCCCCAGCACTTT,CASSYSIYSTGGNSNQPQHF
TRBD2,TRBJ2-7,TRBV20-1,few,TGCAGTGCTAGAGAGGGGACTAGCGGGGCCGAGCAGTACTTC,CSAREGTSGAEQYF